This T cell receptor beta chain stems from a study of blood T cell repertoires in COVID-19. Across the study: The United States, Italy and Spain were the sources of the acute and convalescent COVID-19 samples. T cells, B-cell-depleted T cells, or PBMCs supplied cDNA or gDNA.

Losses at the gene ends were 6 bases for V and 0 bases for J; bases not matched to a gene: 5. Germline V gives CDR1 LNHDA, CDR2 SQIVND (reference sequence). The length of the CDR3 is 15 residues. Methods used by the authors: Reference gene primer amplification in the assay estimated nucleated cell counts. Some clones are missing from TCRdb's copy, which holds only in-frame ones; the method was immunoSEQ multiplex PCR. The DNA gave D and trimming, while V, J and clone size come from that table. The sample contains 300,000 to 400,000 clones, 87% of which appear only once. The TCR comes from a woman in her fifties or sixties with COVID-19, enrolled during active disease. Sequencing was performed on peripheral blood. J is TRBJ2-1 and V is TRBV19; TRBD1 matches at 7 bases. The chain's CDR3 is CASRPTGASYNEQFF. The CDR3 coding sequence is TGTGCCAGTAGGCCTACAGGGGCCTCCTACAATGAGCAGTTCTTC.